This T cell receptor (beta chain) was sequenced during a study of cytomegalovirus exposure and HLA in healthy donors. The CDR3 extends over 13 amino acids. CDR1 and CDR2 from the germline V gene are SNHLY and FYNNEI. V dropped 7 bases and J dropped 4 bases, with 13 bases sitting between them. The PCR used 60 Vbeta and 13 Jbeta primers. Profiling relied on immunoSEQ multiplex PCR, and the TCRdb table lists in-frame clones only, not all of them. The table lists about 60,000 clones, roughly 77% of them singletons, with approximately 3.3% in the top ten. The sequence was obtained from a woman aged 40 to 49 in good health and CMV-seropositive. The chain couples TRBV2 to TRBJ2-5; a possible D gene is TRBD2 (5 bases). Sequencing was done on a sample of PBMCs. The CDR3 protein is CASNEGVVETQYF. For the CDR3, the DNA is TGTGCCAGCAATGAGGGAGTAGTAGAGACCCAGTACTTC.